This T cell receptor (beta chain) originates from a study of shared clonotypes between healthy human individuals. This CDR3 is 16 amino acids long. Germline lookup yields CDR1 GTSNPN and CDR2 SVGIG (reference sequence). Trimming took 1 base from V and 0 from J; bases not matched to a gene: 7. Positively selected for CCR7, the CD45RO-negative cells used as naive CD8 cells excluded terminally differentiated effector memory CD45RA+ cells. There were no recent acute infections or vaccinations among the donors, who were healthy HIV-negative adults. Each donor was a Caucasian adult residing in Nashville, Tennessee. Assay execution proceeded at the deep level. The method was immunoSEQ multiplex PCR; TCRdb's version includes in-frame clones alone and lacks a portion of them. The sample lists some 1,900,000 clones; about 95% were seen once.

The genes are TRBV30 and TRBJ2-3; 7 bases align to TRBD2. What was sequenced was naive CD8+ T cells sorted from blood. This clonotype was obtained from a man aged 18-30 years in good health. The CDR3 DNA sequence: TGTGCCTGGAGTGAGGAGGGAGGGCATAGCACAGATACGCAGTATTTT. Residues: CAWSEEGGHSTDTQYF.